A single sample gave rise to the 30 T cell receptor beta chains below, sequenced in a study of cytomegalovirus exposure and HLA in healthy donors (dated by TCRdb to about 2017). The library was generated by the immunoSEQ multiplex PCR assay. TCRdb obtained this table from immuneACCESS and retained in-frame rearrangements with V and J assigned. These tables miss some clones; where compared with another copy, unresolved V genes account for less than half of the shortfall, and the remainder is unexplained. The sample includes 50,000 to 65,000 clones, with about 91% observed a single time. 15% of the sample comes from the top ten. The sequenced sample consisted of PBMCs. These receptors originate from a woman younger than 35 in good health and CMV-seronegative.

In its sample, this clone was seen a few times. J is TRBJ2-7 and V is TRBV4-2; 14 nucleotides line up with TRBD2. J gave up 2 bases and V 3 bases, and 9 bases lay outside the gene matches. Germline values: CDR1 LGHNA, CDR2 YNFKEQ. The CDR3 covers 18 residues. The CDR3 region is CASSQDGTSGRSAYEQYF. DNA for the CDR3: TGTGCCAGCAGCCAGGATGGGACTAGCGGGAGATCGGCCTACGAGCAGTACTTC.

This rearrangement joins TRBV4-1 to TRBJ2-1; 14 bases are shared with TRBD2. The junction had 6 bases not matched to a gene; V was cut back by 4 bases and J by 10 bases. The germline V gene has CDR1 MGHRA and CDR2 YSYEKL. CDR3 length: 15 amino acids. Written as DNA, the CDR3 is TGCGCCAGCAGCCTCGGGACTAGCGGGAGTTACGAGCAGTTCTTC. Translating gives CASSLGTSGSYEQFF.

The CDR3 DNA sequence: TGTGCCAGCAGTGAAGCCGGACAGAGCCATGAAAAACTGTTTTTT. This codes for CASSEAGQSHEKLFF. The chain couples TRBV6-1 to TRBJ1-4; D may be TRBD1 (6 bases). Deletions cut 0 bases from V and 6 bases from J, with 11 bases between. The germline CDR1 and CDR2 sequences are MNHNS and SASEGT. The CDR3 sequence is 15 residues long.

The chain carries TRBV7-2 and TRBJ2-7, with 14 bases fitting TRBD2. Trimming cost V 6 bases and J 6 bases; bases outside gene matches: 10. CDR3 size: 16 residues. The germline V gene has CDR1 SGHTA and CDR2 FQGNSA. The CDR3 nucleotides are TGTGCCAGCAGTGTAGGACTAGCGGGAGGTGGAGCCGAGCAGTACTTC. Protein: CASSVGLAGGGAEQYF. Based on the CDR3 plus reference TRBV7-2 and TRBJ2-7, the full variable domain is GAGVSQSPSNKVTEKGKDVELRCDPISGHTALYWYRQSLGQGLEFLIYFQGNSAPDKSGLPSDRFSAERTGGSVSTLTIQRTQQEDSAVYLCASSVGLAGGGAEQYFGPGTRLTVT.

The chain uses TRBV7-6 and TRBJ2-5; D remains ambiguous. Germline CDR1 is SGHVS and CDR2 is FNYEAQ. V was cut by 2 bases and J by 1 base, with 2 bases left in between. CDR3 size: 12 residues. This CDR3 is CASSLLQETQYF. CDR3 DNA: TGTGCCAGCAGCTTACTCCAAGAGACCCAGTACTTC.

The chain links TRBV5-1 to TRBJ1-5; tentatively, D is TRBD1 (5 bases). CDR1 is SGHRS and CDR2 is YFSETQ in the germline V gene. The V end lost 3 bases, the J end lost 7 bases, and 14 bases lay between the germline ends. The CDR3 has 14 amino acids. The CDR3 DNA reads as TGCGCCAGCAGCTCGGGGGACGAGGGGCAGCCCCAGCATTTT. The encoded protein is CASSSGDEGQPQHF.

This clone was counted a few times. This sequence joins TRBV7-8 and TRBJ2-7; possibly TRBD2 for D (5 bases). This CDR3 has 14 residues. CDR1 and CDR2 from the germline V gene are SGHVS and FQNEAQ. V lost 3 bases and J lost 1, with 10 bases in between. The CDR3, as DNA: TGTGCCAGCAGCTTTACGACGGGGTCCTACGAGCAGTACTTC. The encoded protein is CASSFTTGSYEQYF.

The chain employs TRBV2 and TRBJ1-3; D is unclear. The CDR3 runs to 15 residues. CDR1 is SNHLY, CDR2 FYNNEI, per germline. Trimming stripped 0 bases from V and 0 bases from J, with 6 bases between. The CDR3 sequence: CASSEARRSGNTIYF. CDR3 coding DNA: TGTGCCAGCAGTGAAGCTCGTCGCTCTGGAAACACCATATATTTT.

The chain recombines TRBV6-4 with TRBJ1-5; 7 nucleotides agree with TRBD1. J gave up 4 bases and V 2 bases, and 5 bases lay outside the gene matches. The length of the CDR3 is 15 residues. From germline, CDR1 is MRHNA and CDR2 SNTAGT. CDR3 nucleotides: TGTGCCAGCAGTGACCCGACAGGGAGGAATCAGCCCCAGCATTTT. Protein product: CASSDPTGRNQPQHF.

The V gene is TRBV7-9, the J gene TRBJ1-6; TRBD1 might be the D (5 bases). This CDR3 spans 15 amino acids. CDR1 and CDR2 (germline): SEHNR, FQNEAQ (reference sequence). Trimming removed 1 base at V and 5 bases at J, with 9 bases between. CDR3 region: CASSLGGTHNSPLHF. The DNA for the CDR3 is TGTGCCAGCAGCTTAGGCGGGACGCATAATTCACCCCTCCACTTT.

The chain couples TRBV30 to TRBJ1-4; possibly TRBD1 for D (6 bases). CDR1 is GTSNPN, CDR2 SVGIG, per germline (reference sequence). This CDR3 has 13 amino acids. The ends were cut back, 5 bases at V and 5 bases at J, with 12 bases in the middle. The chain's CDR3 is CAWARTENEKLFF. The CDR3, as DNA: TGTGCCTGGGCTCGGACAGAAAATGAAAAACTGTTTTTT.

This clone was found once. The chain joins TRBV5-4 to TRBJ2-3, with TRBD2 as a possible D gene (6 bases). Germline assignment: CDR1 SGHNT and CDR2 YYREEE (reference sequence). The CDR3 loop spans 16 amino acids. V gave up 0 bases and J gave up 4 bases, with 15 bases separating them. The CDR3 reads CASSLARGRSADTQYF. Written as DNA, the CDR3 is TGTGCCAGCAGCTTGGCGCGGGGCCGGTCGGCAGATACGCAGTATTTT.

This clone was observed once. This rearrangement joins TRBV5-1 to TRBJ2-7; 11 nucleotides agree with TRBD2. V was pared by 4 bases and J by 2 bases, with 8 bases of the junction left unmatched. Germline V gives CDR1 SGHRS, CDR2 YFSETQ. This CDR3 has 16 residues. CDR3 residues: CASSPPTSGSPYEQYF. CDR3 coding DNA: TGCGCCAGCAGCCCGCCTACTAGCGGGAGCCCCTACGAGCAGTACTTC.

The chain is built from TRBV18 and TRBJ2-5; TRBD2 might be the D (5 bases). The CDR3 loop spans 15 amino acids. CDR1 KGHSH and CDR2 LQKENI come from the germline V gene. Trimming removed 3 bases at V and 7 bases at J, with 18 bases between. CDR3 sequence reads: CASSPPSGAGGTQYF. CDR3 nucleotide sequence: TGTGCCAGCTCACCGCCGAGCGGAGCCGGCGGGACCCAGTACTTC. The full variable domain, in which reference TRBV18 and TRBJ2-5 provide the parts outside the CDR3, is NAGVMQNPRHLVRRRGQEARLRCSPMKGHSHVYWYRQLPEEGLKFMVYLQKENIIDESGMPKERFSAEFPKEGPSILRIQQVVRGDSAAYFCASSPPSGAGGTQYFGPGTRLLVL.

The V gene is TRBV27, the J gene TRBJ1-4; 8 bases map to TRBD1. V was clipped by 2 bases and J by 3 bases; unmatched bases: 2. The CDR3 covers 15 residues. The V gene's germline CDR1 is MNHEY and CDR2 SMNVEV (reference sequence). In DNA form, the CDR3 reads TGTGCCAGCAGTTTAGACAGGGGCGCTAATGAAAAACTGTTTTTT. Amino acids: CASSLDRGANEKLFF.

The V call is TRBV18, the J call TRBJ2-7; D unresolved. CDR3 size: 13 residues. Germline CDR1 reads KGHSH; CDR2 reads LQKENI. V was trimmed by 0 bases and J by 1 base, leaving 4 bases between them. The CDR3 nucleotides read TGTGCCAGCTCACCACCAGCGTCCTACGAGCAGTACTTC. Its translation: CASSPPASYEQYF.

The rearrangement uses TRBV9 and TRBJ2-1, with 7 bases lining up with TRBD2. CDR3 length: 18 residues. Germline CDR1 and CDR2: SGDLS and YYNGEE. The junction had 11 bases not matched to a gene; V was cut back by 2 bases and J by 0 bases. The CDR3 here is CASSVHPGWTSSYNEQFF. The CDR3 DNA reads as TGTGCCAGCAGCGTCCATCCCGGATGGACTAGCTCCTACAATGAGCAGTTCTTC.

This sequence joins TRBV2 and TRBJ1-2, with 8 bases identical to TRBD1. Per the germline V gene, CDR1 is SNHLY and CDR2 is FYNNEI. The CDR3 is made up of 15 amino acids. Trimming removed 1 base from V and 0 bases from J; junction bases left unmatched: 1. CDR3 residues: CASSEEGQANYGYTF. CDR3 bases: TGTGCCAGCAGTGAAGAGGGACAGGCTAACTATGGCTACACCTTC.

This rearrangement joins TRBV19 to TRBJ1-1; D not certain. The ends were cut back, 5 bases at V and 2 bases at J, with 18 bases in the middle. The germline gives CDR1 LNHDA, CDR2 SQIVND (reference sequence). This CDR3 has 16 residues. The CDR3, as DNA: TGTGCCAGTAGTTGGCGGCTCGGGGTGGGTAACACTGAAGCTTTCTTT. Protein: CASSWRLGVGNTEAFF.

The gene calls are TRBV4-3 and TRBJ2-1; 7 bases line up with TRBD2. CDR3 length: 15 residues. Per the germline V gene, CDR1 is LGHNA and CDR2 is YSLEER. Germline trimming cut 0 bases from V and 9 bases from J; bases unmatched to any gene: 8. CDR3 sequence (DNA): TGCGCCAGCAGCCAAGATCCCGGACTAGTGGGTGAGCAGTTCTTC. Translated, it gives CASSQDPGLVGEQFF.

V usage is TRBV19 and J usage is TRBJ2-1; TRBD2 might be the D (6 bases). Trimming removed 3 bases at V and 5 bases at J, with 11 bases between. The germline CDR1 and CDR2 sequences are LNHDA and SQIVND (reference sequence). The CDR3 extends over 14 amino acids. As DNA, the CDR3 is TGTGCCAGTAGTATCCAGCGGGCAAACAATGAGCAGTTCTTC. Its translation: CASSIQRANNEQFF.

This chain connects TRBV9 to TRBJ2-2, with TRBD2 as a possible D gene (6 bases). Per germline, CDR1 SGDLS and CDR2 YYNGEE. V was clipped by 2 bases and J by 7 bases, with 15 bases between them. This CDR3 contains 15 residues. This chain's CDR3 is CASSVLSGAGGELFF. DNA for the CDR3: TGTGCCAGCAGCGTTCTGTCGGGAGCGGGCGGGGAGCTGTTTTTT.

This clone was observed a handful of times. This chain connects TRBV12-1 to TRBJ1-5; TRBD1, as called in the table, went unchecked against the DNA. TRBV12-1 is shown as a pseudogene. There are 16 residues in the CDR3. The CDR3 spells CASSVLYRDSNQPQHF. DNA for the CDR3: TGTGCCAGCAGCGTACTCTACAGGGATAGCAATCAGCCCCAGCATTTT.

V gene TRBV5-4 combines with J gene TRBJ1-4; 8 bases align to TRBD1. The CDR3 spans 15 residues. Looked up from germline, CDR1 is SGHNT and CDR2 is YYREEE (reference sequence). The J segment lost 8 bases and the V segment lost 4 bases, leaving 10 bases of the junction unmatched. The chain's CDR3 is CASSLRTGTGEKLFF. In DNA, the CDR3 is TGTGCCAGCAGCCTTAGGACAGGGACGGGAGAAAAACTGTTTTTT.

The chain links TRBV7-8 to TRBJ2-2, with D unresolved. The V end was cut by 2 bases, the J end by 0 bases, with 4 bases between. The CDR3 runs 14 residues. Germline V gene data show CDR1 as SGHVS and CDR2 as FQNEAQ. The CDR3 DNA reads TGTGCCAGCAGCTTAAGCACGAACACCGGGGAGCTGTTTTTT. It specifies CASSLSTNTGELFF.

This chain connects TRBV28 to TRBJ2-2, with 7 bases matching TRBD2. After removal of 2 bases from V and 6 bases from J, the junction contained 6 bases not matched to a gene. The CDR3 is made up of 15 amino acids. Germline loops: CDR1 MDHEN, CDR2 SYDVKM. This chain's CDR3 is CASSLGGRAAGELFF. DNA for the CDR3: TGTGCCAGCAGTTTAGGAGGGAGGGCCGCCGGGGAGCTGTTTTTT.

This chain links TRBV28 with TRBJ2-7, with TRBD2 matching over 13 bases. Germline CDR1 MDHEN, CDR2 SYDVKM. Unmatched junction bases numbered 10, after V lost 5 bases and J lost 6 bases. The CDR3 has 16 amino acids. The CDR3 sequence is CASSRPGTSGTGEQYF. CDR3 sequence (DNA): TGTGCCAGCAGTCGACCCGGGACTAGCGGGACCGGCGAGCAGTACTTC.

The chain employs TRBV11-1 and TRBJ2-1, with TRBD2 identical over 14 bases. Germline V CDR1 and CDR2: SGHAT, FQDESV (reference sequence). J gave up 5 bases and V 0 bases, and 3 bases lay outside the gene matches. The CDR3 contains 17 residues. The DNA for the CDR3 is TGTGCCAGCAGCTTAGCCGGACTAGCGGGAGGCGACAATGAGCAGTTCTTC. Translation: CASSLAGLAGGDNEQFF.

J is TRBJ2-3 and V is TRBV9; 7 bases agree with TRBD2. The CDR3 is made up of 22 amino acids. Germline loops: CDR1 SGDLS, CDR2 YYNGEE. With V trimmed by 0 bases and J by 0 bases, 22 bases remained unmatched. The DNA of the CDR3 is TGTGCCAGCAGCGTAGAGAGGGGTCGGGGCGGGGGAGACATCCTTAGCACAGATACGCAGTATTTT. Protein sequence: CASSVERGRGGGDILSTDTQYF.

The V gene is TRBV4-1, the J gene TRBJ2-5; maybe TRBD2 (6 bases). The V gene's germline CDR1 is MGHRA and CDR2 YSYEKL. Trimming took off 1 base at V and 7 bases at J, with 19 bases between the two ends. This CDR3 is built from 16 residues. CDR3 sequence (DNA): TGCGCCAGCAGCCAAGTGGGGGGTATCAAGCGAGGGACCCAGTACTTC. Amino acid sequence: CASSQVGGIKRGTQYF.